Listed below are T cell receptor beta chains from one sample, sequenced in a study of T cell responses to AZD1222 COVID-19 vaccine. Repertoires were generated with immunoSEQ multiplex PCR, while TCRdb's copy carries only in-frame clones and drops some. The table records 80,000 to 95,000 clones, 70% to 85% of them present only once. The sample in question was peripheral blood, obtained on day 0 of AZD1222 vaccination. The receptors originated from an adult in good health. Each CDR3 is given with its conserved first and last residue. D genes are given only for firm matches. Not every row has a clone size; where given, it reads once, few, many or a size class.

D gene: NA; clone size: NA; V gene: TRBV6-1; J gene: TRBJ2-1; CDR3 protein: CASSESMGSYGTDEQFF; CDR3 DNA: TGTGCCAGCAGTGAAAGTATGGGGAGTTACGGGACCGATGAGCAGTTCTTC
D gene: TRBD2; clone size: NA; V gene: TRBV28; J gene: TRBJ2-5; CDR3 protein: CASNSGGIQETQYF; CDR3 DNA: TGTGCCAGCAACTCCGGGGGGATTCAGGAGACCCAGTACTTC
D gene: TRBD1; clone size: NA; V gene: TRBV27; J gene: TRBJ1-1; CDR3 protein: CASSAQGATEAFF; CDR3 DNA: TGTGCCAGCAGTGCACAGGGGGCCACTGAAGCTTTCTTT
D gene: TRBD2; clone size: NA; V gene: TRBV5-1; J gene: TRBJ2-1; CDR3 protein: CASSWRGLAGIEDEQFF; CDR3 DNA: TGCGCCAGCAGCTGGAGGGGACTAGCGGGGATAGAGGATGAGCAGTTCTTC
D gene: NA; clone size: NA; V gene: TRBV4-2; J gene: TRBJ2-2; CDR3 protein: CASSQDPQNTGELFF; CDR3 DNA: TGTGCCAGCAGCCAAGATCCACAGAACACCGGGGAGCTGTTTTTT
D gene: TRBD1; clone size: NA; V gene: TRBV24-1; J gene: TRBJ2-3; CDR3 protein: CATSGLTGYTDTQYF; CDR3 DNA: TGTGCCACCAGTGGCTTGACAGGGTACACAGATACGCAGTATTTT
D gene: NA; clone size: NA; V gene: TRBV7-2; J gene: TRBJ2-3; CDR3 protein: CASSPQYSTDTQYF; CDR3 DNA: TGTGCCAGCAGCCCTCAGTACAGCACAGATACGCAGTATTTT
D gene: NA; clone size: NA; V gene: TRBV18; J gene: TRBJ2-2; CDR3 protein: CASSPGANTGELFF; CDR3 DNA: TGTGCCAGCTCACCAGGGGCGAACACCGGGGAGCTGTTTTTT
D gene: NA; clone size: NA; V gene: TRBV29-1; J gene: TRBJ2-7; CDR3 protein: CSVEEGTRMQYF; CDR3 DNA: TGCAGCGTTGAAGAAGGGACACGGATGCAGTACTTC
D gene: TRBD1; clone size: NA; V gene: TRBV19; J gene: TRBJ2-7; CDR3 protein: CASSIQGAPGVNEQYF; CDR3 DNA: TGTGCCAGTAGTATTCAGGGGGCGCCGGGGGTGAACGAGCAGTACTTC
D gene: TRBD2; clone size: NA; V gene: TRBV30; J gene: TRBJ2-2; CDR3 protein: CAWTRWGLAGGPDGELFF; CDR3 DNA: TGTGCCTGGACCAGGTGGGGACTAGCGGGAGGGCCGGACGGGGAGCTGTTTTTT
D gene: NA; clone size: few; V gene: TRBV6-2/TRBV6-3; J gene: TRBJ2-7; CDR3 protein: CASSRRDSGSWEQYF; CDR3 DNA: TGTGCCAGCAGTCGCCGGGACAGCGGGAGTTGGGAGCAGTACTTC
D gene: TRBD2; clone size: NA; V gene: TRBV20-1; J gene: TRBJ2-5; CDR3 protein: CSASYREGTQYF; CDR3 DNA: TGCAGTGCTAGTTATAGGGAGGGAACCCAGTACTTC
D gene: NA; clone size: NA; V gene: TRBV3-1/TRBV3-2; J gene: TRBJ2-1; CDR3 protein: CASSQDGPGGNSGSSYNEQFF; CDR3 DNA: TGTGCCAGCAGCCAAGATGGGCCAGGGGGCAATAGCGGGAGCTCCTACAATGAGCAGTTCTTC
D gene: NA; clone size: NA; V gene: TRBV5-6; J gene: TRBJ2-1; CDR3 protein: CASSSVSGGDEQFF; CDR3 DNA: TGTGCCAGCAGCTCCGTATCAGGGGGGGATGAGCAGTTCTTC
D gene: NA; clone size: NA; V gene: TRBV19; J gene: TRBJ2-7; CDR3 protein: CASSRGWESYEQYF; CDR3 DNA: TGTGCCAGTAGCCGGGGTTGGGAGTCCTACGAGCAGTACTTC
D gene: NA; clone size: few; V gene: TRBV4-2; J gene: TRBJ1-5; CDR3 protein: CASSQRLGRNNQPQHF; CDR3 DNA: TGTGCCAGCAGCCAAAGGTTAGGCAGAAACAATCAGCCCCAGCATTTT
D gene: TRBD2; clone size: NA; V gene: TRBV5-5; J gene: TRBJ2-4; CDR3 protein: CASSFIAGASKNIQYF; CDR3 DNA: TGTGCCAGCAGCTTCATAGCGGGAGCCTCCAAAAACATTCAGTACTTC
D gene: NA; clone size: NA; V gene: TRBV7-2; J gene: TRBJ1-4; CDR3 protein: CASSLVHSSNEKLFF; CDR3 DNA: TGTGCCAGCAGCTTAGTCCACAGCTCTAATGAAAAACTGTTTTTT
D gene: NA; clone size: NA; V gene: TRBV6-5; J gene: TRBJ1-1; CDR3 protein: CASSYSYTDTEAFF; CDR3 DNA: TGTGCCAGCAGTTACTCGTACACAGACACTGAAGCTTTCTTT
D gene: NA; clone size: NA; V gene: TRBV5-6; J gene: TRBJ1-1; CDR3 protein: CASSLGSLEAFF; CDR3 DNA: TGTGCCAGCAGCTTGGGAAGTTTAGAAGCTTTCTTT
D gene: TRBD2; clone size: NA; V gene: TRBV11-2; J gene: TRBJ2-2; CDR3 protein: CASSSPSGLNTGELFF; CDR3 DNA: TGTGCCAGCAGCTCCCCTAGCGGCCTGAACACCGGGGAGCTGTTTTTT
D gene: NA; clone size: NA; V gene: TRBV30; J gene: TRBJ2-6; CDR3 protein: CAWKKGGAGANVLTF; CDR3 DNA: TGTGCCTGGAAAAAGGGGGGCGCTGGGGCCAACGTCCTGACTTTC
D gene: TRBD2; clone size: NA; V gene: TRBV5-4; J gene: TRBJ2-1; CDR3 protein: CASSPSGGLYNEQFF; CDR3 DNA: TGTGCCAGCAGCCCTAGCGGGGGGTTGTACAATGAGCAGTTCTTC
D gene: TRBD2; clone size: NA; V gene: TRBV7-2; J gene: TRBJ2-3; CDR3 protein: CASSFKTSENTQYF; CDR3 DNA: TGTGCCAGCAGCTTTAAGACTAGCGAGAATACGCAGTATTTT
D gene: NA; clone size: NA; V gene: TRBV30; J gene: TRBJ2-3; CDR3 protein: CAWRNRVRSDTQYF; CDR3 DNA: TGTGCCTGGAGGAACAGGGTGCGATCAGATACGCAGTATTTT
D gene: NA; clone size: NA; V gene: TRBV10-3; J gene: TRBJ2-2; CDR3 protein: CAISEQGITGELFF; CDR3 DNA: TGTGCCATCAGTGAGCAGGGTATCACCGGGGAGCTGTTTTTT
D gene: TRBD1; clone size: NA; V gene: TRBV6-6; J gene: TRBJ1-3; CDR3 protein: CASSSRTGENTIYF; CDR3 DNA: TGTGCCAGCAGTTCCCGGACAGGGGAAAACACCATATATTTT
D gene: NA; clone size: few; V gene: TRBV6-5; J gene: TRBJ1-5; CDR3 protein: CASRDWYTYYQPQHF; CDR3 DNA: TGTGCCAGCAGGGATTGGTATACATACTATCAGCCCCAGCATTTT
D gene: NA; clone size: NA; V gene: TRBV12-3/TRBV12-4; J gene: TRBJ1-5; CDR3 protein: CASSLPYQPQHF; CDR3 DNA: TGTGCCAGCAGCCTACCCTATCAGCCCCAGCATTTT
D gene: NA; clone size: NA; V gene: TRBV24-1; J gene: TRBJ2-3; CDR3 protein: CATSEKQAYTDTQYF; CDR3 DNA: TGTGCCACCAGTGAGAAACAGGCCTACACAGATACGCAGTATTTT
D gene: TRBD2; clone size: NA; V gene: TRBV27; J gene: TRBJ2-3; CDR3 protein: CASSTRVRGLASNSDTQYF; CDR3 DNA: TGTGCCAGCAGTACTCGGGTTCGGGGACTAGCCTCCAACAGCGATACGCAGTATTTT
D gene: TRBD1; clone size: NA; V gene: TRBV6-1; J gene: TRBJ1-5; CDR3 protein: CASSEAGTGFDQPQHF; CDR3 DNA: TGTGCCAGCAGTGAAGCCGGGACAGGATTCGATCAGCCCCAGCATTTT
D gene: NA; clone size: few; V gene: TRBV6-6; J gene: TRBJ2-2; CDR3 protein: CASSFRTPNTGELFF; CDR3 DNA: TGTGCCAGCAGTTTCCGGACACCTAACACCGGGGAGCTGTTTTTT
D gene: TRBD2; clone size: NA; V gene: TRBV4-3; J gene: TRBJ2-4; CDR3 protein: CASSRVPRTSGRATAKNIQYF; CDR3 DNA: TGCGCCAGCAGCCGCGTTCCCAGGACTAGCGGGAGGGCCACAGCCAAAAACATTCAGTACTTC
D gene: TRBD2; clone size: NA; V gene: TRBV6-1; J gene: TRBJ2-2; CDR3 protein: CASSEMMGLGIGELFF; CDR3 DNA: TGTGCCAGCAGTGAAATGATGGGACTAGGAATCGGGGAGCTGTTTTTT
D gene: NA; clone size: NA; V gene: TRBV2; J gene: TRBJ2-5; CDR3 protein: CATVDRGQETQYF; CDR3 DNA: TGTGCCACGGTGGACAGAGGACAAGAGACCCAGTACTTC
D gene: TRBD1; clone size: few; V gene: TRBV19; J gene: TRBJ1-2; CDR3 protein: CASSIAGTGGYGYTF; CDR3 DNA: TGTGCCAGTAGTATAGCCGGGACAGGGGGCTATGGCTACACCTTC
D gene: NA; clone size: NA; V gene: TRBV20-1; J gene: TRBJ1-6; CDR3 protein: CSARGSPLHF; CDR3 DNA: TGCAGTGCTAGGGGTTCACCCCTCCACTTT
D gene: NA; clone size: few; V gene: TRBV27; J gene: TRBJ1-4; CDR3 protein: CASRFSGAGEKLFF; CDR3 DNA: TGTGCCAGCAGGTTCTCAGGGGCGGGTGAAAAACTGTTTTTT
D gene: NA; clone size: NA; V gene: TRBV2; J gene: TRBJ2-2; CDR3 protein: CASRKTITGELFF; CDR3 DNA: TGTGCCAGCAGGAAGACAATCACCGGGGAGCTGTTTTTT
D gene: NA; clone size: NA; V gene: TRBV28; J gene: TRBJ1-6; CDR3 protein: CASLGGYSPLHF; CDR3 DNA: TGTGCCAGCTTGGGGGGTTATTCACCCCTCCACTTT
D gene: NA; clone size: NA; V gene: TRBV18; J gene: TRBJ1-5; CDR3 protein: CASSPGRPSNQPQHF; CDR3 DNA: TGTGCCAGCTCACCGGGCCGTCCTAGCAATCAGCCCCAGCATTTT
D gene: TRBD2; clone size: few; V gene: TRBV27; J gene: TRBJ2-7; CDR3 protein: CASSRGERLYEQYF; CDR3 DNA: TGTGCCAGCAGTCGGGGGGAGCGGTTGTACGAGCAGTACTTC
D gene: NA; clone size: NA; V gene: TRBV20-1; J gene: TRBJ1-5; CDR3 protein: CSASDHSNQPQHF; CDR3 DNA: TGCAGTGCTAGTGACCATTCCAATCAGCCCCAGCATTTT
D gene: NA; clone size: NA; V gene: TRBV30; J gene: TRBJ2-3; CDR3 protein: CAWSVGDTQYF; CDR3 DNA: TGTGCCTGGAGTGTAGGGGATACGCAGTATTTT
D gene: TRBD1; clone size: NA; V gene: TRBV27; J gene: TRBJ2-1; CDR3 protein: CASSPVDRGLYNEQFF; CDR3 DNA: TGTGCCAGCAGTCCCGTGGACAGGGGGCTCTACAATGAGCAGTTCTTC